In this sample, the clone carrying this T cell receptor (beta chain) turned up a few times. Germline V CDR1 and CDR2: MGHRA, YSYEKL. Trimming removed 0 bases at V and 4 bases at J, with 12 bases between. The length of the CDR3 is 15 residues. This sample is drawn from a study of response to subunit inactivated influenza vaccine. TCRdb ran MiXCR on the RT-PCR reads and lists one entry per CDR3 protein. The sample includes about 540,000 distinct CDR3 sequences, under 30% seen only once; the top ten take approximately 2.9%. These same data were also listed under a study on T cells expressing NK-cell markers. That source adds: As the method of synthesis, 5'RACE template switching with UMIs yielded TCR beta cDNA. Sorted CD3+CD56-NKG2C+, CD3+CD56+NKG2C- and CD3+CD56+NKG2C+ T cells were the source of the TCR beta repertoires.

The rearrangement links TRBV4-1 to TRBJ1-1; no reliable D call. This receptor was obtained from a man aged 50-59 years who received an inactivated influenza vaccine. The sample in question was CD4+ T cells sorted from PBMCs, obtained 12 days after vaccination. CDR3 DNA: TGCGCCAGCAGCCAAGAAGTTACACGGGGCACTGAAGCTTTCTTT. It is translated as CASSQEVTRGTEAFF.